The next 21 T cell receptor beta chains were all read from a single sample in a study of cytomegalovirus exposure and HLA in healthy donors. In the PCR, 60 Vbeta and 13 Jbeta primers were used. The repertoire was sequenced with immunoSEQ multiplex PCR; TCRdb's copy has only in-frame clones and lacks some. Its listing shows about 46,000 clones. The sample taken for sequencing was PBMCs. These receptors came from a woman between 40 and 50 years old in good health and CMV-seronegative.

The chain has TRBV19 and TRBJ2-3; TRBD2 aligns across 7 bases. The germline gives CDR1 LNHDA, CDR2 SQIVND (reference sequence). The CDR3 loop spans 15 amino acids. V lost 3 bases to trimming and J lost 4 bases; unmatched junction nucleotides: 7. CDR3 nucleotide sequence: TGTGCCAGTAGTATGCGCGGGAGTGGCGCAGATACGCAGTATTTT. Encoded protein: CASSMRGSGADTQYF.

CDR3 in amino acids: CASSTGIGSGNTIYF. CDR3 bases: TGTGCCAGCAGCACAGGGATTGGGAGTGGAAACACCATATATTTT. This chain joins TRBV11-2 and TRBJ1-3; D is possibly TRBD1 (6 bases). The germline V gene has CDR1 SGHAT and CDR2 FQNNGV. The V end was cut by 5 bases, the J end by 3 bases, with 14 bases between. The CDR3 extends over 15 amino acids. The whole variable domain, remainder taken from reference TRBV11-2 and TRBJ1-3, is EAGVAQSPRYKIIEKRQSVAFWCNPISGHATLYWYQQILGQGPKLLIQFQNNGVVDDSQLPKDRFSAERLKGVDSTLKIQPAKLEDSAVYLCASSTGIGSGNTIYFGEGSWLTVV.

V usage is TRBV5-4 and J usage is TRBJ2-7, with 9 positions matching TRBD1. Per the germline V gene, CDR1 is SGHNT and CDR2 is YYREEE (reference sequence). V shed 0 bases, J shed 2 bases, and the junction held 0 bases outside the gene matches. This CDR3 has 14 residues. CDR3 region: CASSLDRGPYEQYF. Written as DNA, the CDR3 is TGTGCCAGCAGCTTGGACAGGGGGCCCTACGAGCAGTACTTC.

This chain links TRBV5-1 with TRBJ2-7, with a tentative D call TRBD2 (6 bases). V lost 5 bases and J lost 0, with 15 bases in between. Per the germline V gene, CDR1 is SGHRS and CDR2 is YFSETQ. This CDR3 is 15 amino acids long. In DNA, the CDR3 is TGCGCCAGCAGATCGGGACTTTCAAACTCCTACGAGCAGTACTTC. This gives the protein CASRSGLSNSYEQYF.

The chain joins TRBV27 to TRBJ2-5; 7 nucleotides align to TRBD1. Germline CDR1 reads MNHEY; CDR2 reads SMNVEV (reference sequence). The junction had 3 bases not matched to a gene; V was cut back by 4 bases and J by 1 base. The CDR3 runs 14 residues. The CDR3 region is CASSSRGPQETQYF. The CDR3 nucleotides read TGTGCCAGCAGTTCGAGGGGGCCCCAAGAGACCCAGTACTTC.

The chain combines TRBV29-1 with TRBJ2-3; possible D gene TRBD2, 6 bases. Germline V lookup: CDR1 SQVTM, CDR2 ANQGSEA. The germline V and J ends were trimmed by 4 bases and 2 bases, with 13 bases remaining between them. This CDR3 has 14 amino acids. Here the CDR3 reads CSVGAGRATDTQYF. CDR3 DNA: TGCAGCGTTGGGGCGGGAAGGGCCACAGATACGCAGTATTTT.

The chain recombines TRBV5-1 with TRBJ2-1; 9 nucleotides align to TRBD2. CDR3 length: 14 residues. V trimming: 2 bases; J trimming: 5 bases; junction bases outside the gene matches: 2. The germline gives CDR1 SGHRS, CDR2 YFSETQ. CDR3 region: CASSFPSGDNEQFF. The CDR3 DNA reads as TGCGCCAGCAGCTTCCCTAGCGGGGACAATGAGCAGTTCTTC.

The chain couples TRBV5-4 to TRBJ1-1, with TRBD1 matching 7 bases. Losses at the gene ends were 4 bases for V and 3 bases for J; bases not matched to a gene: 12. Germline V CDR1 and CDR2: SGHNT, YYREEE (reference sequence). The CDR3 runs to 16 residues. Here the CDR3 DNA reads TGTGCCAGCAGCGGCTACAGGGGCATGGGGGACACTGAAGCTTTCTTT. It specifies CASSGYRGMGDTEAFF.

This sequence joins TRBV27 and TRBJ1-2; 7 bases agree with TRBD1. Germline CDR1 MNHEY, CDR2 SMNVEV (reference sequence). This CDR3 is built from 14 residues. V trimming: 5 bases; J trimming: 4 bases; junction bases outside the gene matches: 7. CDR3 coding DNA: TGTGCCAGCAGTCCCCGGGACAGAATCTATGGCTACACCTTC. Translating gives CASSPRDRIYGYTF.

The chain links TRBV6-5 to TRBJ2-7; D perhaps matches TRBD1 (6 bases). The V and J ends lost 4 bases and 2 bases respectively, with 6 bases between them. Per the germline V gene, CDR1 is MNHEY and CDR2 is SVGAGI. CDR3 length: 12 amino acids. The CDR3 coding sequence is TGTGCCAGCAGTTCAGGGGCCTACGAGCAGTACTTC. This gives the protein CASSSGAYEQYF.

This rearrangement joins TRBV6-6 to TRBJ1-1; D ambiguous. The CDR3 is made up of 12 amino acids. CDR1 is MNHNY, CDR2 SVGAGI, per germline (reference sequence). V was shortened by 8 bases and J by 4 bases, with 11 bases between the two germline ends. CDR3 nucleotide sequence: TGTGCCAGCTCAGGCAGCCTCACTGAAGCTTTCTTT. It yields the protein CASSGSLTEAFF.

This chain links TRBV5-1 with TRBJ2-1, with TRBD2 identical over 10 bases. CDR3 length equals 16 residues. Germline CDR1 is SGHRS and CDR2 is YFSETQ. Trimming took 7 bases from V and 12 from J; bases not matched to a gene: 19. The CDR3 here is CASSSWASGSPKAQFF. The DNA for the CDR3 is TGCGCCAGCTCCTCTTGGGCTAGCGGGAGCCCAAAGGCGCAGTTCTTC.

The chain couples TRBV6-1 to TRBJ1-2; possibly TRBD1 for D (6 bases). This CDR3 comprises 13 residues. Germline CDR1 is MNHNS and CDR2 is SASEGT. Trimming cost V 3 bases and J 6 bases, with 11 bases left between them. This chain's CDR3 is CASSERQANGYTF. The DNA for the CDR3 is TGTGCCAGCAGTGAGAGACAGGCGAATGGCTACACCTTC.

Turning to this clone: The junction departs from germline at one end; a sequencing error may be responsible. The J gene is TRBJ1-3, the V gene TRBV30; D may be TRBD1 (6 bases). The CDR3 length is 15 residues. Germline V gives CDR1 GTSNPN, CDR2 SVGIG (reference sequence). CDR3 sequence (DNA): TGTGCCGGGAGGGGGGACACCATGAGGGGAAACACCATATATTTT. It yields the protein CAGRGDTMRGNTIYF.

J is TRBJ2-1 and V is TRBV4-3; 9 bases map to TRBD2. The CDR3 is 17 residues long. Germline CDR1 is LGHNA and CDR2 is YSLEER. V shed 2 bases and J 3 bases; nucleotides not matched to a gene: 8. CDR3 loop: CASSQQPGGRDYNEQFF. For the CDR3, the DNA is TGCGCCAGCAGCCAACAGCCCGGCGGGAGGGACTACAATGAGCAGTTCTTC.

The V call is TRBV7-9, the J call TRBJ2-5, with 7 bases aligning to TRBD1. The ends lost 3 bases at V and 5 bases at J; junction bases unmatched: 9. The CDR3 extends over 15 amino acids. Per the germline V gene, CDR1 is SEHNR and CDR2 is FQNEAQ (reference sequence). This CDR3 is CASSFTGAGGETQYF. The DNA for the CDR3 is TGTGCCAGCAGCTTTACAGGGGCAGGAGGCGAGACCCAGTACTTC.

The chain uses TRBV30 and TRBJ2-1, with no clear D. Trimming took 5 bases from V and 5 from J, leaving 13 bases between them. CDR1 is GTSNPN and CDR2 is SVGIG in the germline V gene (reference sequence). CDR3 length: 13 amino acids. The CDR3 nucleotides are TGTGCCTGGGGCACCAACGCCGACAATGAGCAGTTCTTC. It codes for CAWGTNADNEQFF.

The chain recombines TRBV7-8 with TRBJ1-4; 8 bases line up with TRBD1. The CDR3 totals 16 residues. From germline, CDR1 is SGHVS and CDR2 FQNEAQ. V gave up 1 base and J gave up 4 bases; unmatched junction bases: 5. The CDR3 DNA is TGTGCCAGCAGCTTAGGGACAGGGTTGATTAATGAAAAACTGTTTTTT. Encoded protein: CASSLGTGLINEKLFF.

V is TRBV5-1 and J is TRBJ1-1; D is perhaps TRBD1 (6 bases). The length of the CDR3 is 14 residues. With 0 bases removed from V and 7 bases from J, the gap between germline ends came to 13 bases. The germline V gene encodes CDR1 SGHRS and CDR2 YFSETQ. CDR3 in amino acids: CASSLEAGVSEAFF. In nucleotides, the CDR3 is TGCGCCAGCAGCTTGGAGGCAGGGGTAAGTGAAGCTTTCTTT.

This chain's CDR3 is CASSVQGIDTQYF. The CDR3 coding sequence is TGTGCCAGCAGTGTACAGGGAATAGATACGCAGTATTTT. The chain couples TRBV2 to TRBJ2-3; TRBD1 is a possible D gene (6 bases). Trimming removed 4 bases at V and 5 bases at J, with 10 bases between. Germline-derived CDR1 and CDR2 are SNHLY and FYNNEI. This CDR3 comprises 13 residues. The complete variable domain, with remaining parts taken from reference TRBV2 and TRBJ2-3, reads EPEVTQTPSHQVTQMGQEVILRCVPISNHLYFYWYRQILGQKVEFLVSFYNNEISEKSEIFDDQFSVERPDGSNFTLKIRSTKLEDSAMYFCASSVQGIDTQYFGPGTRLTVL.

This chain links TRBV11-2 with TRBJ2-3, with no clear D. Germline-derived CDR1 and CDR2 are SGHAT and FQNNGV. CDR3 length: 13 residues. Between the trimmed V and J ends, which lost 2 bases and 5 bases, there was a span of 8 bases. The CDR3 loop is CASSLLRGDTQYF. The DNA for the CDR3 is TGTGCCAGCAGCTTATTGCGCGGAGATACGCAGTATTTT.